This T cell receptor (beta chain) was captured by sequencing in a study of hypomethylating agent response in myelodysplastic syndrome. Study overall: TET2 mutation, the most common, occurred in about 45% of the 11 patients.

In the case of this clone: Its antigen is not known.

Trimming cost V 1 base and J 0 bases, with 10 bases left between them. Germline lookup yields CDR1 SGHRS and CDR2 YFSETQ. CDR3 size: 16 residues. Overall study findings and caveats: Shared GLIPH2 clusters possibly recognizing novel MDS antigens remain unconfirmed. Analysis covered a small cohort of just eleven to twelve patients.

TCRdb keeps only in-frame clones here, not all; method: immunoSEQ multiplex PCR. The profile shows some 4,500 clones, 82% of them singletons. This sequence was found in a human donor with myelodysplastic syndrome. The V gene is TRBV5-1, the J gene TRBJ2-2; D not certain. Sample: bone marrow, taken before or after starting hypomethylating agent treatment for myelodysplastic syndrome (not recorded which). CDR3 nucleotide sequence: TGCGCCAGCAGCTTGAGTCAGCCTGCGAACACCGGGGAGCTGTTTTTT. Protein product: CASSLSQPANTGELFF.